Detailed here is one TCR beta chain. The target antigen is unknown. These data are taken from a study of response to subunit inactivated influenza vaccine. Regarding the study as a whole: Authors suggested that a seasonal influenza vaccination recruits few new T cells each time.

TCRdb reanalysed the RT-PCR reads using MiXCR and keeps one entry per CDR3 protein. The profile shows approximately 700,000 distinct CDR3 sequences, approximately 14% of them singletons. This specimen was PBMCs from blood, taken approximately 13 days after vaccination. The receptor was derived from a man in his fifties who received an inactivated influenza vaccine.

CDR3 residues: CASSGWPIYNEQFF. Here the CDR3 DNA reads TGCGCCAGCAGTGGGTGGCCAATCTACAATGAGCAGTTCTTC. This sequence joins TRBV5-1 and TRBJ2-1, with D hard to call. Germline values: CDR1 SGHRS, CDR2 YFSETQ. The length of the CDR3 is 14 residues. The V and J ends lost 5 bases and 3 bases respectively, with 12 bases between them.